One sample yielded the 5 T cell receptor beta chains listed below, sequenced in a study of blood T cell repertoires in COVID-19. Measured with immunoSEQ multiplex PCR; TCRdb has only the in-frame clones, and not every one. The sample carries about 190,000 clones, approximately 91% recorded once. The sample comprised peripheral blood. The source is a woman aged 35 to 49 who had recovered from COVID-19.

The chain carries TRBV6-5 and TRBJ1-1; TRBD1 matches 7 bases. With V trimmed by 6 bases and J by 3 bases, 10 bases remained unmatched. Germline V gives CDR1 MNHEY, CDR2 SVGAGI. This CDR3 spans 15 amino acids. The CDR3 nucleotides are TGTGCCAGCAGATCCCGGACAGGAGGGGACACTGAAGCTTTCTTT. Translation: CASRSRTGGDTEAFF.

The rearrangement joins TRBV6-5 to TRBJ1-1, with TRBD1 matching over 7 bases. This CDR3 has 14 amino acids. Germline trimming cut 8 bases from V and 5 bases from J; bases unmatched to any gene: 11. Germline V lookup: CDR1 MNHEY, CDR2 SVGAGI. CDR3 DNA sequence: TGTGCCAGCGGTCAACAGGGGTCTGGGACTGAAGCTTTCTTT. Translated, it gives CASGQQGSGTEAFF.

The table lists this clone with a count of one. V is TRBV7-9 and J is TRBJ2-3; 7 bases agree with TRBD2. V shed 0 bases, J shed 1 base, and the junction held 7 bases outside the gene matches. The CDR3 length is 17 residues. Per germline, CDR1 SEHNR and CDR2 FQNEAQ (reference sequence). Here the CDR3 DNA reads TGTGCCAGCAGCTTAGCCCCTAGCGGACACCGCACAGATACGCAGTATTTT. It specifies CASSLAPSGHRTDTQYF.

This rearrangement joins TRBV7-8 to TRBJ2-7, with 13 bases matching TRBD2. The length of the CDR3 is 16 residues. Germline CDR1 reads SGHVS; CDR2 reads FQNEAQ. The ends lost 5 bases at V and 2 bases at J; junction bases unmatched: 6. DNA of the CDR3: TGTGCCAGCAGCATCGGGACTAGCGGGATGACCTACGAGCAGTACTTC. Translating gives CASSIGTSGMTYEQYF.

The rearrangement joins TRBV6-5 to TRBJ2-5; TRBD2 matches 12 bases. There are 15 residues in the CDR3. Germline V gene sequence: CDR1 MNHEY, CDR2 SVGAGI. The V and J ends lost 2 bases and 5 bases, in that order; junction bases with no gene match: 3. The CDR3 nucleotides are TGTGCCAGCAGTTACGCTAGCGGGAGGGAGGAGACCCAGTACTTC. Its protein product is CASSYASGREETQYF.